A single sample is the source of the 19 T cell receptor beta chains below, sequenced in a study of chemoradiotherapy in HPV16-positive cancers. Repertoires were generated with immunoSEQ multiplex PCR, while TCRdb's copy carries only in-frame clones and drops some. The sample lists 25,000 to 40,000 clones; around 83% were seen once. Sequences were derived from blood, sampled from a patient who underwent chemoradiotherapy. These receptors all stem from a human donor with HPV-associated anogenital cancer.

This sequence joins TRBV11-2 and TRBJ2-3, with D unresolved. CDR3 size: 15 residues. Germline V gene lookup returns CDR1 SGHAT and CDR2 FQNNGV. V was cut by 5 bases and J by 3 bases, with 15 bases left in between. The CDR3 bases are TGTGCCAGCAGCAATGTGGTAGTCCGGACAGATACGCAGTATTTT. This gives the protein CASSNVVVRTDTQYF.

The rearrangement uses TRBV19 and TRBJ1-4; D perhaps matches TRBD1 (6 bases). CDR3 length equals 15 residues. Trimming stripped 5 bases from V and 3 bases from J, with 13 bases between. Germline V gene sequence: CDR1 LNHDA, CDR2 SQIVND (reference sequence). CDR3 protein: CASSGTSMSNEKLFF. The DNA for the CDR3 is TGTGCCAGTAGTGGGACATCCATGTCTAATGAAAAACTGTTTTTT.

CDR3 residues: CASSVDDEQFF. In DNA form, the CDR3 reads TGTGCCAGCAGCGTAGACGATGAGCAGTTCTTC. The V and J genes are TRBV9 and TRBJ2-1; D not resolved. The germline gives CDR1 SGDLS, CDR2 YYNGEE. The CDR3 has 11 amino acids. Trimming stripped 0 bases from V and 8 bases from J, with 3 bases between.

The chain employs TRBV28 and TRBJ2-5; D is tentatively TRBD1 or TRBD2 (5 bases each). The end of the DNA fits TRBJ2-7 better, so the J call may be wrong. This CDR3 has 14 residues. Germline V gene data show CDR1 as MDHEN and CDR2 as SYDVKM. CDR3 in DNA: TGTGCCAGCAGTCACGGGACCGGACACTACGAGCAGTACTTC. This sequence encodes CASSHGTGHYEQYF.

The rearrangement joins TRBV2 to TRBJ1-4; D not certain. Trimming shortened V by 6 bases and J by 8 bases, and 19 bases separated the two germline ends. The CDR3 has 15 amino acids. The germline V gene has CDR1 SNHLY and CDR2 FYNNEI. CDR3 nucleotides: TGTGCCAGCAGGGGCAACACAAACCCCCACGAAAAACTGTTTTTT. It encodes CASRGNTNPHEKLFF. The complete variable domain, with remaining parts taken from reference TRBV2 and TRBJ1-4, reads EPEVTQTPSHQVTQMGQEVILRCVPISNHLYFYWYRQILGQKVEFLVSFYNNEISEKSEIFDDQFSVERPDGSNFTLKIRSTKLEDSAMYFCASRGNTNPHEKLFFGSGTQLSVL.

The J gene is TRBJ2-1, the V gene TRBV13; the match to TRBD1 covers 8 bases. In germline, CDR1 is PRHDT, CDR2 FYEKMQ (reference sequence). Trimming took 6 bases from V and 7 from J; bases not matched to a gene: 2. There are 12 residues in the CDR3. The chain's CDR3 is CASRYRGNEQFF. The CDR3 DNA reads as TGTGCCAGCAGGTACAGGGGGAATGAGCAGTTCTTC. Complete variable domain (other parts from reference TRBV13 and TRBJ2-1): AAGVIQSPRHLIKEKRETATLKCYPIPRHDTVYWYQQGPGQDPQFLISFYEKMQSDKGSIPDRFSAQQFSDYHSELNMSSLELGDSALYFCASRYRGNEQFFGPGTRLTVL.

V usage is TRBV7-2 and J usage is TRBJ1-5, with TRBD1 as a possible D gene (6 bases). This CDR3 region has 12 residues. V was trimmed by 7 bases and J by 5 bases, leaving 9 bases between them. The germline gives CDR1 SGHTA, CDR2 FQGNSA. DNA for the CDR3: TGTGCCAGCAACCGGGGGCATCAGCCCCAGCATTTT. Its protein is CASNRGHQPQHF.

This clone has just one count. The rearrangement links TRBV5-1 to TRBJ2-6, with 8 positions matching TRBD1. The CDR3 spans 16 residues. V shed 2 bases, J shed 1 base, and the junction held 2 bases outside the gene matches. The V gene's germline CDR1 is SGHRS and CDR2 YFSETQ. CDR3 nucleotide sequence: TGCGCCAGCAGCTTAGACAGGGGATCTGGGGCCAACGTCCTGACTTTC. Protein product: CASSLDRGSGANVLTF.

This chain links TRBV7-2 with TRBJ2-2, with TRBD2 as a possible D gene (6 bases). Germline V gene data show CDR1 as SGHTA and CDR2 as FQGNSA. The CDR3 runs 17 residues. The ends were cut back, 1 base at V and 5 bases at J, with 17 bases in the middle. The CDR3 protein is CASSLGPRAGWTGELFF. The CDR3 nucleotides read TGTGCCAGCAGCTTAGGACCCAGGGCGGGATGGACCGGGGAGCTGTTTTTT.

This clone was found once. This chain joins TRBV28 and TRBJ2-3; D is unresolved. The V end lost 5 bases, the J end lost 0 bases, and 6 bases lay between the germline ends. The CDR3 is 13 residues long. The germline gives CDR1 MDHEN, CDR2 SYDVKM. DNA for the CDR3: TGTGCCAGCAGTCCCGGGAGCACAGATACGCAGTATTTT. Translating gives CASSPGSTDTQYF.

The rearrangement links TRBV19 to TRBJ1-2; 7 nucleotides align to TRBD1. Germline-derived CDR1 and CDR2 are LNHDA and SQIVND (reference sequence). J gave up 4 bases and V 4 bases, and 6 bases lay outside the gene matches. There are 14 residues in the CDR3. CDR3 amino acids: CASSTSQGTYGYTF. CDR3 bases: TGTGCCAGTAGTACCTCACAGGGGACCTATGGCTACACCTTC.

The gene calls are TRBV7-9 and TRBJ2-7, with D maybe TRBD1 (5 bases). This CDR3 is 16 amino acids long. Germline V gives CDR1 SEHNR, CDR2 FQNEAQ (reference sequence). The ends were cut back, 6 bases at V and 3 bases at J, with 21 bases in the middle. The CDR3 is CASSSTLQGLFYEQYF. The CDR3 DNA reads TGTGCCAGCAGTTCAACCCTCCAGGGATTATTCTACGAGCAGTACTTC.

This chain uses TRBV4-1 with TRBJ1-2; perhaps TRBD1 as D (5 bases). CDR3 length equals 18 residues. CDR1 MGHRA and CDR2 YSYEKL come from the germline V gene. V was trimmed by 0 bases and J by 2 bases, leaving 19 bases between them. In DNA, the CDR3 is TGCGCCAGCAGCCAAGATTTTTCTTGGGTTGACAGCAACTATGGCTACACCTTC. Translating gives CASSQDFSWVDSNYGYTF.

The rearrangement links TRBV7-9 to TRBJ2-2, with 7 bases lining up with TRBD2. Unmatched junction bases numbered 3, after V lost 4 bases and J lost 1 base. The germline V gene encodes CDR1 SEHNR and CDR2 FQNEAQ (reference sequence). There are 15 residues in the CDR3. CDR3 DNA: TGTGCCAGCAGCTCTGCTAGCGGGAACACCGGGGAGCTGTTTTTT. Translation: CASSSASGNTGELFF.

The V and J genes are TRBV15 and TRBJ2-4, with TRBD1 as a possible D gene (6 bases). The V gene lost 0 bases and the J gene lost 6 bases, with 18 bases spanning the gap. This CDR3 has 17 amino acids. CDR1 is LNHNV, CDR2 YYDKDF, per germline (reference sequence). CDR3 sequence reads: CATSRDGTGGGGNIQYF. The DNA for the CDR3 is TGTGCCACCAGCAGAGATGGCACTGGGGGCGGTGGAAACATTCAGTACTTC.

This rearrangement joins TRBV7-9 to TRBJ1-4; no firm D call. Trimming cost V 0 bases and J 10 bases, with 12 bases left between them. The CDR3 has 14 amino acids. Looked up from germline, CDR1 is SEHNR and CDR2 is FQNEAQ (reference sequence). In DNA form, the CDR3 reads TGTGCCAGCAGCTTAGCAGCCAGTACGGGAAAACTGTTTTTT. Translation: CASSLAASTGKLFF.

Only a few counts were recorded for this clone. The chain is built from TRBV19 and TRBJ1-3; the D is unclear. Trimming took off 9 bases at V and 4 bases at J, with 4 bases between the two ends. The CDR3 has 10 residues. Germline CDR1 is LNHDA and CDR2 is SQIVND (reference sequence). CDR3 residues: CASHGNTIYF. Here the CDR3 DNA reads TGTGCCAGCCACGGAAACACCATATATTTT.

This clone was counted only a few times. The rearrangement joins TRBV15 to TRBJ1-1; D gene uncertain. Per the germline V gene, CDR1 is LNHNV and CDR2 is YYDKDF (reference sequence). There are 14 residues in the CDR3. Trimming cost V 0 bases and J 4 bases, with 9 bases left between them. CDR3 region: CATSRDRASTEAFF. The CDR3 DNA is TGTGCCACCAGCAGAGATCGAGCCAGCACTGAAGCTTTCTTT.

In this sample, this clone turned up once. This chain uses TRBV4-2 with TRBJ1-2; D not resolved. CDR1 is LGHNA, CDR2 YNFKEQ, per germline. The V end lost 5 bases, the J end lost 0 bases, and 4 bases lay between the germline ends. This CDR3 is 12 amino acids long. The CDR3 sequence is CASSIANYGYTF. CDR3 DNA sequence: TGTGCCAGCAGCATCGCTAACTATGGCTACACCTTC.